This T cell receptor (beta chain) came from a study of T cells in Graves' hyperthyroidism and ophthalmopathy. Overall study context: Peripheral blood sampling occurred at initial diagnosis, before any treatment.

This clonotype was recorded at least ten times. Its antigen is undetermined. Findings and caveats of the study: Researchers found most expanded thyroid clonotypes above 0.001 in blood as well.

Per the germline V gene, CDR1 is SEHNR and CDR2 is FQNEAQ (reference sequence). The CDR3 contains 13 residues. Trimming cost V 2 bases and J 4 bases, with 8 bases left between them. Researchers amplified the TCR beta CDR3 regions from RNA transcripts. First-round RT-PCR targeting the TCR CDR3 was performed with the HTBI primer set. TCRdb reprocessed the multiplex PCR reads with MiXCR, giving one entry per CDR3 protein. The sample has about 340,000 distinct CDR3 sequences; roughly a fifth are singletons. Patients between 18 and 65 years old had hyperthyroidism, newly diagnosed and lasting under 2 months.

The chain recombines TRBV7-9 with TRBJ1-1; D possibly corresponds to TRBD1 (6 bases). This TCR was recovered from a woman aged 45-59 years with Graves' hyperthyroidism. The sample comprised blood. The CDR3 protein is CASSLTGSTEAFF. The CDR3 bases are TGTGCCAGCAGCTTAACAGGGAGCACTGAAGCTTTCTTT.